This T cell receptor (beta chain) was retrieved from a study of neurological immune-mediated disorders. MiXCR was run by TCRdb on the 5' RACE reads, yielding one entry per CDR3 protein. The repertoire consists of approximately 20,000 distinct CDR3 sequences, with approximately 8% occurring once and the leading ten covering 17%. Germline-derived CDR1 and CDR2 are DFQATT and SNEGSKA (reference sequence). The CDR3 is 17 amino acids. Germline trimming cut 0 bases from V and 7 bases from J; bases unmatched to any gene: 14. Study-level findings and limits: CDR3 amino acid sequences found in expanded clones were never shared across subjects, suggesting private repertoires in all groups.

This clonotype was counted ten times or more. Antigen unknown. The V call is TRBV20-1, the J call TRBJ2-1; TRBD1 agrees at 8 bases. Material: CD8+ T cells from blood. The sequence came from a woman aged 25 to 39 with HTLV-1-associated myelopathy (HAM/TSP). CDR3 nucleotide sequence: TGCAGTGCTAGAGATCTCTTTGGGCAGGGGGCTCAGAATGAGCAGTTCTTC. Protein product: CSARDLFGQGAQNEQFF.